The T cell receptor (beta chain) under discussion was sequenced for a study of response to subunit inactivated influenza vaccine. In its sample, this clonotype was seen many times. The J segment lost 6 bases and the V segment lost 5 bases, leaving 8 bases of the junction unmatched. CDR3 size: 16 residues. Germline V lookup: CDR1 MDHEN, CDR2 SYDVKM. Via MiXCR, TCRdb re-called the RT-PCR reads, giving one row per CDR3 protein. The sample records a few hundred thousand distinct CDR3 sequences, approximately 12% being singletons. This material consisted of non-naive T cells sorted from PBMCs, taken 14 days before vaccination. The sequence derives from a man aged 50-59 years who received an inactivated influenza vaccine. V is TRBV28 and J is TRBJ2-2, with 11 bases aligning to TRBD1. The DNA of the CDR3 is TGTGCCAGCAGTCCCGGACAGGGGGCAGGGTCCGGGGAGCTGTTTTTT. Protein: CASSPGQGAGSGELFF.